This T cell receptor beta chain is from a study of cytomegalovirus exposure and HLA in healthy donors. Primers included in the PCR were 60 Vbeta and 13 Jbeta primers. Only in-frame clones appear in the TCRdb table, and some are missing; sequencing was by immunoSEQ multiplex PCR. Of about 200,000 clones listed, roughly 77% were seen once; the top ten hold about 0.37%. A note on this clone: Its antigen is as yet unknown.

Regarding the study as a whole: Highly shared variants forming one cluster were likely a sequencing artifact. TCR beta chain V- and J-gene trimming was linked, in a later analysis, to a missense variant in DCLRE1C.

The CDR3 spans 14 residues. Unmatched junction bases numbered 5, after V lost 5 bases and J lost 5 bases. Per germline, CDR1 LNHDA and CDR2 SQIVND (reference sequence). Sequences were obtained from PBMCs. This chain links TRBV19 with TRBJ1-4, with 7 bases identical to TRBD1. The sequence derives from a male donor in good health and CMV-seropositive. CDR3 DNA sequence: TGTGCCAGTAGTGACACGACAGGGAATGAAAAACTGTTTTTT. This encodes CASSDTTGNEKLFF.